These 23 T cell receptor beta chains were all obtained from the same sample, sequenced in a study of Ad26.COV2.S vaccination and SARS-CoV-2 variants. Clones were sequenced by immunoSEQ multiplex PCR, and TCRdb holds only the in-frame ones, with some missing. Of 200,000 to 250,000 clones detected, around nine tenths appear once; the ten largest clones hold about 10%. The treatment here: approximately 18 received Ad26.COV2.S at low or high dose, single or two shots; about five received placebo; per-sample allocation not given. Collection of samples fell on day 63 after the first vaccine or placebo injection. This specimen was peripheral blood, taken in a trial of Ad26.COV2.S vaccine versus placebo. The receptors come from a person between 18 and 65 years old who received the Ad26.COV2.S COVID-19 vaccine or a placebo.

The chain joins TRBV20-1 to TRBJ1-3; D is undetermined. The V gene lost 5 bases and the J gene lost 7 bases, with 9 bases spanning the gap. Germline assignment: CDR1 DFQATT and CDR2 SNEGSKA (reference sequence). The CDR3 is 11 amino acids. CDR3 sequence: CSADSVNTIYF. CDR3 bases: TGCAGTGCTGACTCGGTGAACACCATATATTTT.

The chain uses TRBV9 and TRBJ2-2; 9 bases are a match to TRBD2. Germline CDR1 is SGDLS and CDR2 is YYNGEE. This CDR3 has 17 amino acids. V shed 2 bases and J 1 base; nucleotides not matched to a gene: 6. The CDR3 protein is CASSVHSGSGNTGELFF. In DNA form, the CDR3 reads TGTGCCAGCAGCGTCCATAGCGGGAGTGGGAACACCGGGGAGCTGTTTTTT. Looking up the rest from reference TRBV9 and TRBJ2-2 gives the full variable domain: DSGVTQTPKHLITATGQRVTLRCSPRSGDLSVYWYQQSLDQGLQFLIQYYNGEERAKGNILERFSAQQFPDLHSELNLSSLELGDSALYFCASSVHSGSGNTGELFFGEGSRLTVL.

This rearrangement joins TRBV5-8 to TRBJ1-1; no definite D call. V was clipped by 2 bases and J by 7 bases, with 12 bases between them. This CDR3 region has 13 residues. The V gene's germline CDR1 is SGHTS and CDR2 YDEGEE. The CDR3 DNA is TGTGCCAGCAGCTTTGGGGTGGGGAGTGAAGCTTTCTTT. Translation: CASSFGVGSEAFF.

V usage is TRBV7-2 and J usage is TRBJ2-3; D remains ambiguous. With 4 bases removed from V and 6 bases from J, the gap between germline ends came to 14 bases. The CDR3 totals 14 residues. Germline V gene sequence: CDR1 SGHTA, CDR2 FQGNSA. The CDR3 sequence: CASSSSTFSDTQYF. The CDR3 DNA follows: TGTGCCAGCAGCTCCTCGACCTTTTCGGATACGCAGTATTTT.

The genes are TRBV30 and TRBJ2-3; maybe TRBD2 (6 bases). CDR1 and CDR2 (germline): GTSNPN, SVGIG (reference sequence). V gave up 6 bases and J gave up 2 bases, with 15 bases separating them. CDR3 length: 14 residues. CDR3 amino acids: CACRGEVATDTQYF. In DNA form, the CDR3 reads TGTGCCTGCCGAGGGGAGGTAGCCACAGATACGCAGTATTTT.

The CDR3 nucleotides are TGCAGCGTTGAAAAGGGACAGGGGGCCCACGAGCAGTACTTC. Its protein product is CSVEKGQGAHEQYF. The chain uses TRBV29-1 and TRBJ2-7; 12 bases are a match to TRBD1. With 2 bases clipped from V and 5 bases from J, the junction kept 4 bases outside the gene matches. CDR3 length: 14 amino acids. Germline V lookup: CDR1 SQVTM, CDR2 ANQGSEA.

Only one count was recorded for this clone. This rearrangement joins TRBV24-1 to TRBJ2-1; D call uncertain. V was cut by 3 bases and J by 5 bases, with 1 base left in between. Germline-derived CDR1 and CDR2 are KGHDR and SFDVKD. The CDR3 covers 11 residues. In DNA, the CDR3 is TGTGCCACCAGTGATGACAATGAGCAGTTCTTC. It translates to CATSDDNEQFF.

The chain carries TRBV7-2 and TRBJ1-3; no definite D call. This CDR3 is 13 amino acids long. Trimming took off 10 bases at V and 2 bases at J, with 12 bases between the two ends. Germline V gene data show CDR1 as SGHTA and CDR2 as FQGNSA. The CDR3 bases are TGTGCCACCGTTTTGGGGACTGGAAACACCATATATTTT. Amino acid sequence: CATVLGTGNTIYF.

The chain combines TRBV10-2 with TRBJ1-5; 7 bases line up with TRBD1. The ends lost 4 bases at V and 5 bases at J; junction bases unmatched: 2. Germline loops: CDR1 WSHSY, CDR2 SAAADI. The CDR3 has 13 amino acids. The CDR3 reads CASSGQGHQPQHF. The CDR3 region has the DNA TGCGCCAGCAGTGGACAGGGCCATCAGCCCCAGCATTTT.

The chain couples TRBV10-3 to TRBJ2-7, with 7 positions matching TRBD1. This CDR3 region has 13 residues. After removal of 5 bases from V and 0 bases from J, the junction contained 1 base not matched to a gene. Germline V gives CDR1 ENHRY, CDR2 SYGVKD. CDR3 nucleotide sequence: TGTGCCATCAGTAGGGACAGCTCCTACGAGCAGTACTTC. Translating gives CAISRDSSYEQYF.

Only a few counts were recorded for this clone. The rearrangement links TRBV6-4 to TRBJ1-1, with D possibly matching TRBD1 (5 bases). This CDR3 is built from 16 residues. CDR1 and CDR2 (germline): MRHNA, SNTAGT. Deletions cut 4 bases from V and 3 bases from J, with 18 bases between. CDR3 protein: CASSAPPGRKDTEAFF. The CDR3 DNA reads TGTGCCAGCAGTGCACCCCCGGGACGTAAAGACACTGAAGCTTTCTTT.

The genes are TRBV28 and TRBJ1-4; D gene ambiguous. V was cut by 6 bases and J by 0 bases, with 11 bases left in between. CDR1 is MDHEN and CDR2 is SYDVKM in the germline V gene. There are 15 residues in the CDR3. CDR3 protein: CASRTPGSTNEKLFF. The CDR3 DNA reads TGTGCCAGCAGGACCCCAGGATCAACTAATGAAAAACTGTTTTTT.

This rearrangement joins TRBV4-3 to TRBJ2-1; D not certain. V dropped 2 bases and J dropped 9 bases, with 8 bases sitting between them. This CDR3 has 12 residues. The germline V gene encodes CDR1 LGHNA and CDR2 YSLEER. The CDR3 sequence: CASSQSMGEQFF. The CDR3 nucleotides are TGCGCCAGCAGCCAATCGATGGGTGAGCAGTTCTTC.

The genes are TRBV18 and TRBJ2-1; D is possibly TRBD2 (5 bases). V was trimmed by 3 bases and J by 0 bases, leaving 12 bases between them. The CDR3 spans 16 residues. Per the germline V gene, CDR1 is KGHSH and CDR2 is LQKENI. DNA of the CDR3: TGTGCCAGCTCACCCACTAGGCAGAGCTCCTACAATGAGCAGTTCTTC. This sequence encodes CASSPTRQSSYNEQFF.

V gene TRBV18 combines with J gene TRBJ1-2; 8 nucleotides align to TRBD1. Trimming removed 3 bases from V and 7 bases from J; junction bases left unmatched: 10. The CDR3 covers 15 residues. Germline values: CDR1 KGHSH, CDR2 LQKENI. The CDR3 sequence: CASSPITGTGGGYTF. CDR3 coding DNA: TGTGCCAGCTCACCTATAACCGGTACAGGGGGTGGCTACACCTTC.

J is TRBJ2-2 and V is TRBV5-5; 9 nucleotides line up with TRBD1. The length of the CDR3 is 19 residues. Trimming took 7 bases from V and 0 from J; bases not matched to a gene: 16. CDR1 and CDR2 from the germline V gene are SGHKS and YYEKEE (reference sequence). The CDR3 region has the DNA TGTGCCAGCCCCAGGCCCCCCCGACAGGGGGATGCGAACACCGGGGAGCTGTTTTTT. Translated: CASPRPPRQGDANTGELFF.

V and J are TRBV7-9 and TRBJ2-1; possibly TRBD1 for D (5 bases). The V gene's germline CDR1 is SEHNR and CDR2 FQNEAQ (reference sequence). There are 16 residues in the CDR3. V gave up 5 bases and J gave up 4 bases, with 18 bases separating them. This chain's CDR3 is CASSPRGTTGYNEQFF. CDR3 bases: TGTGCCAGCAGCCCTCGAGGAACAACAGGTTACAATGAGCAGTTCTTC.

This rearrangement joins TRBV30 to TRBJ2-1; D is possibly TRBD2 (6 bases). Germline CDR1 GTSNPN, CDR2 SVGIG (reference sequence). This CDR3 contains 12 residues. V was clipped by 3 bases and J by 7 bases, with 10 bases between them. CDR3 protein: CAWRLALNEQFF. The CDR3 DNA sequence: TGTGCCTGGAGGCTAGCGTTGAATGAGCAGTTCTTC.

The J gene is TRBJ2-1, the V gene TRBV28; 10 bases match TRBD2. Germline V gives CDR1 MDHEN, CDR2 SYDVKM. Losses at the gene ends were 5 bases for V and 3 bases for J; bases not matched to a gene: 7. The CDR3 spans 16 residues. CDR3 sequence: CASSTSGTSDYNEQFF. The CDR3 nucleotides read TGTGCCAGCAGTACGTCCGGGACTAGCGACTACAATGAGCAGTTCTTC.

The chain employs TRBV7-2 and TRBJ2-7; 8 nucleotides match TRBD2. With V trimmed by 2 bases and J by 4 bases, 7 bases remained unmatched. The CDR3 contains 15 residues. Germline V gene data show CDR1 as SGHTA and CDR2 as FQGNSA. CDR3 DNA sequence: TGTGCCAGCAGCTTATCGGCGGGGGGTGGTTACGAGCAGTACTTC. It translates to CASSLSAGGGYEQYF.

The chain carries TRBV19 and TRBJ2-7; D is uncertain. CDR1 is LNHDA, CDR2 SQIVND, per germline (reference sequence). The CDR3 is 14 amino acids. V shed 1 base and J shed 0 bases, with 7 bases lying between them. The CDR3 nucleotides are TGTGCCAGTAGTATAGTAGGCGGCTCCTACGAGCAGTACTTC. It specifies CASSIVGGSYEQYF.

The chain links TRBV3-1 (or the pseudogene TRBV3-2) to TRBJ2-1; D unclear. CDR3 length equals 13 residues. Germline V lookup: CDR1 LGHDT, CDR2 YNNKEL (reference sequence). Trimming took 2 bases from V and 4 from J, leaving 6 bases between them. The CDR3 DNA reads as TGTGCCAGCAGCCAACCTCCATACAATGAGCAGTTCTTC. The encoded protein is CASSQPPYNEQFF.

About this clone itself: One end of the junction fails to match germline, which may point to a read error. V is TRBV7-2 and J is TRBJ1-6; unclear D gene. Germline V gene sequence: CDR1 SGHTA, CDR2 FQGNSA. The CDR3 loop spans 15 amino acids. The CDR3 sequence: CASSLEGQYTSPLHF. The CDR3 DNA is TGTGCCAGCAGCTTAGAAGGGCAGTATACTTCACCCCTCCACTTT.